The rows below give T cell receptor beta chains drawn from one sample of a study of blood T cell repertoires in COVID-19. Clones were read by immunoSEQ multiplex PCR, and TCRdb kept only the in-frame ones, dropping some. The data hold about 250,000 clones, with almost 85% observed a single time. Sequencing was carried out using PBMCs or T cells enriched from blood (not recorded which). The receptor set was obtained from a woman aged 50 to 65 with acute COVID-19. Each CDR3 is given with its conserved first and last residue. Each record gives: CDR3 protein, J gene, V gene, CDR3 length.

CASSQNDRGDEQYF	TRBJ2-7	TRBV3-1/TRBV3-2	14
CASSPRKLSNTEAFF	TRBJ1-1	TRBV4-3	15
CASSVVSGGFQETQYF	TRBJ2-5	TRBV9	16
CASNPGTGGLAFF	TRBJ1-1	TRBV19	13
CASSLSNSYEQYF	TRBJ2-7	TRBV27	13
CASSLRQGPSSTDTQYF	TRBJ2-3	TRBV5-1	17
CAIRGTGNYGYTF	TRBJ1-2	TRBV10-3	13
CASSLFRGDGEAFF	TRBJ1-1	TRBV27	14
CASSWGQVDEKLFF	TRBJ1-4	TRBV6-5	14
CASRCGQGVTGELFF	TRBJ2-2	TRBV12-2	15
CASSRARGAAEAFF	TRBJ1-1	TRBV7-2	14
CASSETHFTSGGTGSTDTQYF	TRBJ2-3	TRBV10-1	21
CASSPPGQSNQPQHF	TRBJ1-5	TRBV4-1	15
CASSHGQHSTDTQYF	TRBJ2-3	TRBV14	15
CASSPYGQGNQPQHF	TRBJ1-5	TRBV19	15
CASSLEVAEDYGYTF	TRBJ1-2	TRBV5-1	15
CASSLDGGGDSNQPQHF	TRBJ1-5	TRBV5-4	17
CASSLVRGGLGNTEAFF	TRBJ1-1	TRBV11-2	17
CASSPVGTRRGPEAFF	TRBJ1-1	TRBV7-2	16
CAWRQPPSNTIYF	TRBJ1-3	TRBV30	13
CASSLVAGGVTDTQYF	TRBJ2-3	TRBV5-1	16
CAISYQGGPGSGYTF	TRBJ1-2	TRBV10-3	15
CASSVVGHRNTEAFF	TRBJ1-1	TRBV9	15